This T cell receptor (beta chain) appears in the sequencing data of a study of blood T cells in healthy people across ages. Comments on this clonotype: Its antigen is unidentified.

Every donor gave about 9 milliliters of peripheral blood. Total RNA, at least 6 micrograms per sample, came from PBMCs. The CDR3 is 16 amino acids. Germline assignment: CDR1 PRHDT and CDR2 FYEKMQ (reference sequence). Primers used in a second PCR of roughly 6 to 12 cycles were a sample-barcoded 5' primer and a J-beta primer mix. A tag from a template-switch adaptor with 12 random nucleotides marked each cDNA molecule. TCRdb analysed the 5' RACE reads with MiXCR anew, one entry per CDR3 protein. In the table there are roughly 2 million distinct CDR3 sequences, just under 50% of which are singletons. Study conclusions and caveats: It was the long-lived donors that had more naive CD4+ cells and higher diversity than aged donors.

This TCR was recovered from a woman between 40 and 50 years old in good health. Sequenced sample: blood. The V gene is TRBV13, the J gene TRBJ2-4; possible D gene TRBD1, 6 bases. With the DNA end fitting TRBJ2-7 better, the J assignment may be wrong. CDR3 protein: CASSPSGTGKAYEQYF. The CDR3 nucleotides read TGTGCCAGCAGCCCCAGTGGTACAGGGAAAGCCTACGAGCAGTACTTC.